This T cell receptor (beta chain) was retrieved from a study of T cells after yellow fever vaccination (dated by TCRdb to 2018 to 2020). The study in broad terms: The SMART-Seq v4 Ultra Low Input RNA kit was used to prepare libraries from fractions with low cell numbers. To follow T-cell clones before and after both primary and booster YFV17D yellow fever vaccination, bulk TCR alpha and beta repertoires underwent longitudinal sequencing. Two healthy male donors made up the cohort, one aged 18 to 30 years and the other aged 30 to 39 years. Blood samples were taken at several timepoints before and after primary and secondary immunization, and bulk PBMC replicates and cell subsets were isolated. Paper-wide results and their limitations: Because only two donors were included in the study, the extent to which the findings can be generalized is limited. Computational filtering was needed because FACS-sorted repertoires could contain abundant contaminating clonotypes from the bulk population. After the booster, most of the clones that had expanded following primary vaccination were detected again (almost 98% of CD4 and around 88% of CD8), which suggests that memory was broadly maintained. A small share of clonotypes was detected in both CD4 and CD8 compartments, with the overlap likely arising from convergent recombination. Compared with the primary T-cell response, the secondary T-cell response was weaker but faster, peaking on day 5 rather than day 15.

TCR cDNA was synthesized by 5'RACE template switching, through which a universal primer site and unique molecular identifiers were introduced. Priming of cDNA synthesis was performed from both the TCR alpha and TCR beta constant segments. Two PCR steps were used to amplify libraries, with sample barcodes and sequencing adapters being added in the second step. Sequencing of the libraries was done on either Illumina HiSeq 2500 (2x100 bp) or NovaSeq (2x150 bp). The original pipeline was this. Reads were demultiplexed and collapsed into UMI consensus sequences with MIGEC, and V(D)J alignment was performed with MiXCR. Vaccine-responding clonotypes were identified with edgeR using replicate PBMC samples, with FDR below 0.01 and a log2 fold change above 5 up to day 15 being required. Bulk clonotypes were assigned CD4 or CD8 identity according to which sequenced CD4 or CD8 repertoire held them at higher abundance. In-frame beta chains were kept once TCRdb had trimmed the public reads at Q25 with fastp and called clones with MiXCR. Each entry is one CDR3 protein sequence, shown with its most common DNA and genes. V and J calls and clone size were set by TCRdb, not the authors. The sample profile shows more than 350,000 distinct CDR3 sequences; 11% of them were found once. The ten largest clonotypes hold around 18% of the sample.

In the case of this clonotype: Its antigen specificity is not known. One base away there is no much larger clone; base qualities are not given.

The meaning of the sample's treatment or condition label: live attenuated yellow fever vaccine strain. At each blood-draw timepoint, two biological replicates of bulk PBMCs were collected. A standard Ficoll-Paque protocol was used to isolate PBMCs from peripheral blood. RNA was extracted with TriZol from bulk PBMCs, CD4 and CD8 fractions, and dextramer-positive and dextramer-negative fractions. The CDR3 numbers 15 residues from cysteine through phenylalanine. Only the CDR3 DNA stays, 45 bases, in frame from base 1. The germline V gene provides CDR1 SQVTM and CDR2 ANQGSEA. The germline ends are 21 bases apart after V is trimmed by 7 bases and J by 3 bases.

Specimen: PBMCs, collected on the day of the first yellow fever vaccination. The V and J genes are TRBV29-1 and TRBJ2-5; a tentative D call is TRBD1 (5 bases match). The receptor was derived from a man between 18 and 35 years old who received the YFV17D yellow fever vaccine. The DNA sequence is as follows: TGCAGCGCTGGTATGGTGTTAGGGGCAGAAGAGACCCAGTACTTC. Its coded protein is CSAGMVLGAEETQYF.